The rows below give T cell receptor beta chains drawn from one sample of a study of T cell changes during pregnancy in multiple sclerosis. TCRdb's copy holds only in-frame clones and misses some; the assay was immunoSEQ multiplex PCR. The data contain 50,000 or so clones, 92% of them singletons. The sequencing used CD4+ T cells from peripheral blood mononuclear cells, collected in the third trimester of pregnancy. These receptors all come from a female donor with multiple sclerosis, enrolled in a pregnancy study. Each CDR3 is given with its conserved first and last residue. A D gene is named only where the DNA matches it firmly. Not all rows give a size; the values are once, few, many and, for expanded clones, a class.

CASRVSSGNTIYF TGTGCCAGTAGGGTGAGCTCTGGAAACACCATATATTTT - TRBJ1-3 TRBV19 -
CATRPRGLEHEQYF TGTGCCACTCGACCTCGGGGACTAGAACACGAGCAGTACTTC - TRBJ2-7 TRBV19 TRBD2
CASSLSMIPGTSTDTQYF TGTGCCAGCAGTTTATCGATGATCCCCGGTACTAGCACAGATACGCAGTATTTT - TRBJ2-3 TRBV27 -
CAISVTGEDTGELFF TGTGCCATCAGTGTGACAGGGGAAGACACCGGGGAGCTGTTTTTT once TRBJ2-2 TRBV10-3 TRBD1
CASTRRGGGNTIYF TGTGCCAGCACCCGGAGGGGTGGCGGAAACACCATATATTTT - TRBJ1-3 TRBV2 -
CASSQATGPRLAGSTDTQYF TGTGCCAGCAGCCAAGCGACAGGACCGAGACTAGCGGGGAGCACAGATACGCAGTATTTT - TRBJ2-3 TRBV4-2 TRBD2
CASSLTGKQYF TGTGCCAGCAGCTTAACGGGCAAGCAGTACTTC - TRBJ2-7 TRBV7-3 -
CASSRRGRYEKLFF TGTGCCAGTAGTCGAAGGGGGCGGTATGAAAAACTGTTTTTT - TRBJ1-4 TRBV19 TRBD1
CASREGALSRNEQFF TGTGCCAGTAGGGAGGGGGCTCTCTCCCGCAATGAGCAGTTCTTC - TRBJ2-1 TRBV19 -
CASSFGTADQPQHF TGTGCCAGCAGCTTCGGGACAGCGGACCAGCCCCAGCATTTT - TRBJ1-5 TRBV5-6 TRBD1
CASSIALDYGYTF TGTGCCAGTAGTATAGCACTGGACTATGGCTACACCTTC - TRBJ1-2 TRBV19 -
CASSLGQRGPNSPLHF TGTGCCAGCAGCTTAGGACAAAGGGGGCCCAATTCACCCCTCCACTTT once TRBJ1-6 TRBV11-2 TRBD1
CAWSVSGGNTIYF TGTGCCTGGAGTGTCTCGGGTGGAAACACCATATATTTT - TRBJ1-3 TRBV30 -
CASSIGGLGQLRYGYTF TGTGCCAGTAGTATAGGGGGTTTAGGACAGCTACGCTATGGCTACACCTTC - TRBJ1-2 TRBV19 -
CASSLGPRSYEQYF TGCGCCAGCAGCTTGGGTCCTAGGTCCTACGAGCAGTACTTC - TRBJ2-7 TRBV5-1 -
CASSWTGHGYTF TGTGCCAGCAGCTGGACAGGGCATGGCTACACCTTC - TRBJ1-2 TRBV7-9 TRBD1
CAWSVTQSNQPQHF TGTGCCTGGAGTGTTACCCAGAGCAATCAGCCCCAGCATTTT once TRBJ1-5 TRBV30 -
CASSMRTGYTEAFF TGTGCCAGTAGTATGAGGACAGGTTATACTGAAGCTTTCTTT few TRBJ1-1 TRBV19 TRBD1
CAISLAGGRETQYF TGTGCCATCAGTTTAGCGGGGGGGCGTGAGACCCAGTACTTC - TRBJ2-5 TRBV10-3 TRBD2
CASSLLAGKETQYF TGTGCCAGCAGCTTACTAGCGGGGAAAGAGACCCAGTACTTC - TRBJ2-5 TRBV7-2 TRBD2
CASSPVTGSGNTIYF TGTGCCAGCAGCCCAGTGACAGGGTCTGGAAACACCATATATTTT - TRBJ1-3 TRBV7-2 TRBD1
CASSPRSSNTEAFF TGTGCCAGCTCACCCCGGTCTTCCAACACTGAAGCTTTCTTT - TRBJ1-1 TRBV18 -
CASSLLEGTPNEKLFF TGCGCCAGCAGCTTGCTTGAGGGAACCCCAAATGAAAAACTGTTTTTT - TRBJ1-4 TRBV5-1 -
CALERGGIPLHF TGTGCCTTGGAAAGGGGAGGAATACCCCTCCACTTT - TRBJ1-6 TRBV30 -
CASSQLPGQGSGELFF TGTGCCAGCAGCCAACTGCCGGGACAGGGTTCCGGGGAGCTGTTTTTT - TRBJ2-2 TRBV14 TRBD1
CASSTTMARGTGGNTIYF TGTGCCAGCTCAACTACAATGGCACGGGGAACCGGTGGAAACACCATATATTTT - TRBJ1-3 TRBV18 -
CASSLAGEKLFF TGTGCCAGCAGCCTAGCGGGAGAAAAACTGTTTTTT - TRBJ1-4 TRBV11-2 -
CSVEREKLFF TGCAGCGTTGAACGTGAAAAACTGTTTTTT - TRBJ1-4 TRBV29-1 -
CASSLSKRGGGRNQPQHF TGTGCCAGCAGTTTATCTAAGAGGGGCGGGGGTCGCAATCAGCCCCAGCATTTT - TRBJ1-5 TRBV27 -
CSVGGGQGTYGYTF TGCAGCGTTGGGGGAGGGCAGGGAACCTATGGCTACACCTTC - TRBJ1-2 TRBV29-1 -